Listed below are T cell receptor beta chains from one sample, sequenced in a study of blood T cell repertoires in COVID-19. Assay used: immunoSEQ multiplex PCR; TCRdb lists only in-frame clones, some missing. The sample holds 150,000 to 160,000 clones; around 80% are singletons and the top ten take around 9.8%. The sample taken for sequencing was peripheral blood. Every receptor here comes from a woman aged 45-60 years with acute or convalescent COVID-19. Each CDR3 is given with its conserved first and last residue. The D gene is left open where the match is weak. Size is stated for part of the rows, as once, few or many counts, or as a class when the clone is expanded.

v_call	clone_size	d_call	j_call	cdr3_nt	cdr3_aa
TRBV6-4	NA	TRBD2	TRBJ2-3	TGTGCCAGCAGTGACTCCGGGGGGACTCAGTATTTT	CASSDSGGTQYF
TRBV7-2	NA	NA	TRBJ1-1	TGTGCCAGCAAGTCGGGCGTAACAGGGACCAAAAATTACGAAGCTTTCTTT	CASKSGVTGTKNYEAFF
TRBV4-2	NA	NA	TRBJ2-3	TGTGCCAGCAGCCAAGCGTCAGCGAGAGGAACAGATACGCAGTATTTT	CASSQASARGTDTQYF
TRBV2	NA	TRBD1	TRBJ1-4	TGTGCCAGCAGTGATGAGGGACAGGGAGTGGGACTGTTTTTT	CASSDEGQGVGLFF
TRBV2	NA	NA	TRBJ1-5	TGTGCCAGCAGCGGGGGGGGCGGCAATCAGCCCCAGCATTTT	CASSGGGGNQPQHF
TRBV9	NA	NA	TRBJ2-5	TGTGCCAGCAGCCCTAGACAGCTAGCGACAGAGACCCAGTACTTC	CASSPRQLATETQYF
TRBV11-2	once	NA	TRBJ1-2	TGTGCCAGCAGCTTAGGCACGGGATCGGGCGGCTACACCTTC	CASSLGTGSGGYTF
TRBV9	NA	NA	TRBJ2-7	TGTGCCAGCAGCGCTCAGGGTGGCGCCGAGCAGTACTTC	CASSAQGGAEQYF
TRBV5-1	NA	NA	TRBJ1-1	TGCGCCAGCAGCTTGCGGTTGGACACTGAAGCTTTCTTT	CASSLRLDTEAFF
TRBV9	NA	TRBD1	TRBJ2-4	TGTGCCAGCAGCCTTGGACAGGGTGCCAAAAACATTCAGTACTTC	CASSLGQGAKNIQYF
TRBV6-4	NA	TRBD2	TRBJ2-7	TGTGCCAGCAGTGGCATCCCGGGACTAGCGCCGCGGTACGAGCAGTACTTC	CASSGIPGLAPRYEQYF
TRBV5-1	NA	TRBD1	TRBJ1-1	TGCGCCAGCAGCCCCGGGACAGGGATAACTTTCTTT	CASSPGTGITFF
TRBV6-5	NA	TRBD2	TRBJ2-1	TGTGCCAGCAGGGCCACTAGCGGGAGTTACAATGAGCAGTTCTTC	CASRATSGSYNEQFF
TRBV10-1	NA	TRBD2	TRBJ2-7	TGCGCCAGCAGGACGATAGTCGGGCGCGGGAGGTTCGCCGAGCAGTACTTC	CASRTIVGRGRFAEQYF
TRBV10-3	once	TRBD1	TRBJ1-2	TGTGCCTCCGGTCGCGGATATCAGGGGGTACAAGGCTACACCTTC	CASGRGYQGVQGYTF
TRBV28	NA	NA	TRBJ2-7	TGTGCCAGCAGTTTCTTCGCCGGCGAGCAGTACTTC	CASSFFAGEQYF
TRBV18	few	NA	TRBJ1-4	TGTGCCAGCTCACCACAGGGGGTAGGGACCGAAAAACTGTTTTTT	CASSPQGVGTEKLFF
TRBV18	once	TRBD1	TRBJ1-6	TGTGCCAGCTCATGGGTGGAATGGACAGGGGGTGATTCACCCCTCCACTTT	CASSWVEWTGGDSPLHF
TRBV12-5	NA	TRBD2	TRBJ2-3	TGTGCTAGTGCCCCCCAGAGACTAGCGACAGATACGCAGTATTTT	CASAPQRLATDTQYF